This T cell receptor (beta chain) was obtained from a study of radiation and T cells in renal cell carcinoma. The germline V gene encodes CDR1 SEHNR and CDR2 FQNEAQ (reference sequence). The length of the CDR3 is 16 residues. V was trimmed by 3 bases and J by 0 bases, leaving 9 bases between them. Time point: blood 2 weeks post-SBRT. The treatment was: 15 Gy SBRT to primary tumor, nephrectomy 4 weeks later. Some clones are missing from TCRdb's copy, which holds only in-frame ones; the method was immunoSEQ multiplex PCR. The sample has roughly 120,000 clones; approximately 78% are singletons. This clone was observed once.

This clonotype was obtained from a woman in her sixties or seventies with renal cell carcinoma. The sequenced sample was blood, obtained from a patient whose treatment included radiotherapy and nephrectomy. The rearrangement uses TRBV7-9 and TRBJ2-6; tentatively, D is TRBD1 (6 bases). The CDR3 loop is CASSLRGYSGANVLTF. Written as DNA, the CDR3 is TGTGCCAGCAGCTTGAGGGGGTACTCTGGGGCCAACGTCCTGACTTTC.